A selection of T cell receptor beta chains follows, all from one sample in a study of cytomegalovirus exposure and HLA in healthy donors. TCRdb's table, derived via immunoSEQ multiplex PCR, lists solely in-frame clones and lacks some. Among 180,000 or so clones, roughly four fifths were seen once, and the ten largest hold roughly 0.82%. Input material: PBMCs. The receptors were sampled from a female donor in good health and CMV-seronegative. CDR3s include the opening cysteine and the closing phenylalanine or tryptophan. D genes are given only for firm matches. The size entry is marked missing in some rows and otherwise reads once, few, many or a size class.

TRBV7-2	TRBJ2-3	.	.	CASSLASQAGDTQYF	TGTGCCAGCAGCTTAGCCAGTCAGGCTGGAGATACGCAGTATTTT
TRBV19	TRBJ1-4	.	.	CASKGGLGTNEKLFF	TGTGCCAGTAAAGGGGGTTTGGGCACTAATGAAAAACTGTTTTTT
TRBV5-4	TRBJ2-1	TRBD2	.	CASSSILLAGNGEQFF	TGTGCCAGCAGTTCTATACTACTAGCGGGAAATGGTGAGCAGTTCTTC
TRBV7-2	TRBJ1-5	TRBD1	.	CASSPVEGAGQPQHF	TGTGCCAGCAGCCCGGTAGAGGGGGCCGGTCAGCCCCAGCATTTT
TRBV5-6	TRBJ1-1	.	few	CASSRPDTEAFF	TGTGCCAGCAGCCGCCCGGACACTGAAGCTTTCTTT
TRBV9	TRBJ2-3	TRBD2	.	CASSASGSYSGTDTQYF	TGTGCCAGCAGCGCGAGCGGGAGTTATTCCGGGACAGATACGCAGTATTTT
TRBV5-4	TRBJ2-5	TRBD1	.	CASSFRSGTAYQETQYF	TGTGCCAGCAGCTTTAGATCCGGGACAGCTTACCAAGAGACCCAGTACTTC
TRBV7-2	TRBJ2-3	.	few	CASSKSGSTDTQYF	TGTGCCAGCTCCAAAAGCGGGAGCACAGATACGCAGTATTTT
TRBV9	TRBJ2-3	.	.	CASSVGSGVGTDTQYF	TGTGCCAGCAGCGTAGGGAGCGGAGTGGGGACAGATACGCAGTATTTT
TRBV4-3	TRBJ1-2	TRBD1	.	CASSQPGQGIGYTF	TGCGCCAGCAGCCAACCGGGACAGGGGATCGGCTACACCTTC
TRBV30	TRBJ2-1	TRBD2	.	CAWSAGTSGGYNEQFF	TGTGCCTGGAGTGCAGGGACTAGCGGGGGGTACAATGAGCAGTTCTTC
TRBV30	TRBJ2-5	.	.	CAWSVSLYRAETQYF	TGTGCCTGGAGTGTAAGCCTGTACAGGGCGGAGACCCAGTACTTC
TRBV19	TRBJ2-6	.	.	CASSIWSIAVASGANVLTF	TGTGCCAGTAGTATCTGGTCTATCGCGGTAGCCTCTGGGGCCAACGTCCTGACTTTC
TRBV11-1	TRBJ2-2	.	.	CASSLAGGIGNTGELFF	TGTGCCAGCAGCTTAGCCGGAGGGATTGGGAACACCGGGGAGCTGTTTTTT
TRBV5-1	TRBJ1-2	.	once	CASSSDSGNYGYTF	TGCGCCAGCAGTTCTGACTCAGGGAATTATGGCTACACCTTC
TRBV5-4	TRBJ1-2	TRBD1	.	CATTPNPGTGNYGYTF	TGTGCCACAACACCCAATCCCGGGACAGGAAACTATGGCTACACCTTC
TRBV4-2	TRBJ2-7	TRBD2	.	CASSQESGGSSYEQYF	TGTGCCAGCAGCCAAGAAAGCGGGGGGAGCTCCTACGAGCAGTACTTC
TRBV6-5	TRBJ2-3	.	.	CATLNPGGKDTQYF	TGTGCCACTTTGAACCCGGGGGGCAAAGATACGCAGTATTTT
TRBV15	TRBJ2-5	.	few	CATSTDPAGRETQYF	TGTGCCACCAGCACCGACCCGGCGGGGCGGGAGACCCAGTACTTC
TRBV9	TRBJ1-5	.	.	CATPMGLEEPQHF	TGTGCCACCCCCATGGGACTCGAGGAGCCCCAGCATTTT
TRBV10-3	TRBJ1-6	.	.	CAISASGFYNSPLHF	TGTGCCATCAGTGCATCGGGGTTCTATAATTCACCCCTCCACTTT
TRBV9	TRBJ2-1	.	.	CARALGDEQFF	TGTGCCAGGGCCCTAGGGGATGAGCAGTTCTTC
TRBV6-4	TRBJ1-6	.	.	CASSERGIENSPLHF	TGTGCCAGCAGTGAGCGGGGAATCGAAAATTCACCCCTCCACTTT
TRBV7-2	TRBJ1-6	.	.	CASSLAGQPNSPLHF	TGTGCCAGCAGCTTAGCCGGACAGCCAAATTCACCCCTCCACTTT
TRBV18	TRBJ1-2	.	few	CASSLSSSGDGYTF	TGTGCCAGCTCACTAAGCTCCTCGGGTGACGGCTACACCTTC
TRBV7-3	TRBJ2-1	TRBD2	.	CASTSTSGRVGEQFF	TGTGCCAGCACCTCGACTAGCGGGAGGGTCGGTGAGCAGTTCTTC
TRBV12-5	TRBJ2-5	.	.	CASGTSQETQYF	TGTGCTAGTGGTACTAGTCAAGAGACCCAGTACTTC
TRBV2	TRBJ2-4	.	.	CASSEGPTQYF	TGTGCCAGCAGTGAAGGGCCAACTCAGTACTTC
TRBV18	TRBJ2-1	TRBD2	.	CASSTRGLAGGGYNEQFF	TGTGCCAGCTCAACCAGGGGACTAGCGGGAGGGGGCTACAATGAGCAGTTCTTC
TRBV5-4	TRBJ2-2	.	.	CASSLVRGGIGTGELFF	TGTGCCAGCAGCTTGGTACGCGGGGGCATCGGCACCGGGGAGCTGTTTTTT
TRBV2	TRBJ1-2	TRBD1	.	CASSAGQSYGYTF	TGTGCCAGCAGTGCGGGACAGTCCTATGGCTACACCTTC
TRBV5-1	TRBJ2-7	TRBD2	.	CASTIGPSGGTYEQYF	TGCGCCAGCACCATTGGCCCGAGCGGGGGTACCTACGAGCAGTACTTC
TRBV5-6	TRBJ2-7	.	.	CASSLAVRDTSPRGEQYF	TGTGCCAGCAGCTTGGCGGTTAGGGACACCTCTCCCCGAGGGGAGCAGTACTTC
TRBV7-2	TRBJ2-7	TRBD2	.	CASSSRLAGSYEQYF	TGTGCCAGCAGCTCCCGACTAGCGGGGAGCTACGAGCAGTACTTC
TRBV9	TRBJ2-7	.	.	CASSAMSDSTYEQYF	TGTGCCAGCAGCGCCATGTCCGACAGTACCTACGAGCAGTACTTC
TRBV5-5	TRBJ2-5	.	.	CASSFRQTQETQYF	TGTGCCAGCAGCTTTAGGCAGACACAAGAGACCCAGTACTTC
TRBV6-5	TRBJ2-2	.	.	CASSYSRGELFF	TGTGCCAGCAGTTACTCGAGAGGGGAGCTGTTTTTT
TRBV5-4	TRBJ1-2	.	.	CASSPHPTEVHGYTF	TGTGCCAGCAGCCCCCATCCGACAGAAGTACATGGCTACACCTTC
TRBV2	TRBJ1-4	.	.	CASSATEVYEKLFF	TGTGCCAGCAGTGCGACTGAGGTGTATGAAAAACTGTTTTTT
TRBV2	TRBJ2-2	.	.	CASRNGRNTGELFF	TGTGCCAGCAGAAACGGGAGGAACACCGGGGAGCTGTTTTTT
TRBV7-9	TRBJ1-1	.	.	CASSLGSGSVTEAFF	TGTGCCAGCAGCTTAGGGTCAGGGTCGGTTACTGAAGCTTTCTTT